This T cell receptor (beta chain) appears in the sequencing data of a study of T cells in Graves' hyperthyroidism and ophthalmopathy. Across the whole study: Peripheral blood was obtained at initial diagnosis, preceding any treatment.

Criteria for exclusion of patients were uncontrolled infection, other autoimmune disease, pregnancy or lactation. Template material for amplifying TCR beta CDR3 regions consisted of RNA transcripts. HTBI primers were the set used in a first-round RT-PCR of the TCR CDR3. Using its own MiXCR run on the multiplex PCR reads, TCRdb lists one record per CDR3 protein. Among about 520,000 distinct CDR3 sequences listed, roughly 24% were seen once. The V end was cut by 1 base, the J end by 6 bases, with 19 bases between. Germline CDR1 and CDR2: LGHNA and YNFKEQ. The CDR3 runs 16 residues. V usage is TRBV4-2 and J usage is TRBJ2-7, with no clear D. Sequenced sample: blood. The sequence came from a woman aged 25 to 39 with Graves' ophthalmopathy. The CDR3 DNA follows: TGTGCCAGCAGCCAAGTTGGGTGGGCAGAGACCATCGAGCAGTACTTC. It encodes CASSQVGWAETIEQYF.